This is a list of T cell receptor beta chains from one sample in a study of blood T cell repertoires in COVID-19. Libraries were prepared by immunoSEQ multiplex PCR; TCRdb keeps only in-frame clonotypes and omits some of them. The profile covers about 130,000 clones, with about 85% appearing a single time and 4.5% to 5% taken by the ten largest. Specimen: peripheral blood. These receptors all stem from a woman in her 70s with COVID-19, enrolled during active disease. Each CDR3 is given with its conserved first and last residue. Fields, in order: V gene, clone size, J gene, D gene, CDR3 DNA, CDR3 protein. D genes are given only for firm matches. Only some rows state a clone size, as once, few, many or a class for expanded clones.

v_gene: TRBV4-2; abundance: once; j_gene: TRBJ1-2; d_gene: NA; CDR3nt: TGTGCCAGCAGCCAAGCCCAGGGGCCTAACTATGGCTACACCTTC; CDR3aa: CASSQAQGPNYGYTF
v_gene: TRBV7-9; abundance: NA; j_gene: TRBJ1-2; d_gene: NA; CDR3nt: TGTGCCAGCAGCTTAGTTACAGGGTATGGCTACACCTTC; CDR3aa: CASSLVTGYGYTF
v_gene: TRBV5-1; abundance: NA; j_gene: TRBJ1-5; d_gene: TRBD1; CDR3nt: TGCGCCAGCAGCTGGGGACAGGGAGACCAGCCCCAGCATTTT; CDR3aa: CASSWGQGDQPQHF
v_gene: TRBV7-6; abundance: NA; j_gene: TRBJ1-4; d_gene: NA; CDR3nt: TGTGCCAGCAGCTTAGAGACTAGGGCGGAACTGTTTTTT; CDR3aa: CASSLETRAELFF
v_gene: TRBV28; abundance: NA; j_gene: TRBJ1-1; d_gene: TRBD1; CDR3nt: TGTGCCAGTTCACTCCAGGGGGCGCATCGGGAAGCTTTCTTT; CDR3aa: CASSLQGAHREAFF
v_gene: TRBV10-2; abundance: NA; j_gene: TRBJ1-1; d_gene: NA; CDR3nt: TGCGCCAGCAGTGAGGGACCACGGGGGACTGAAGCTTTCTTT; CDR3aa: CASSEGPRGTEAFF
v_gene: TRBV28; abundance: few; j_gene: TRBJ2-5; d_gene: TRBD2; CDR3nt: TGTGCCAGCAGTTCCCATGGGTTCGGGGGGGGAGGAGAGACCCAGTACTTC; CDR3aa: CASSSHGFGGGGETQYF
v_gene: TRBV2; abundance: NA; j_gene: TRBJ1-4; d_gene: NA; CDR3nt: TGTGCCAGTGGGGGGGGGAGACTTGAAAAACTGTTTTTT; CDR3aa: CASGGGRLEKLFF
v_gene: TRBV7-2; abundance: NA; j_gene: TRBJ2-7; d_gene: TRBD2; CDR3nt: TGTGCCAGCAGCTTGTCCGGGGGGACCTACGAGCAGTACTTC; CDR3aa: CASSLSGGTYEQYF
v_gene: TRBV6-5; abundance: NA; j_gene: TRBJ1-2; d_gene: TRBD1; CDR3nt: TGTGCCAGCAGTTTTGACAGGGATGGAGGCTACACCTTC; CDR3aa: CASSFDRDGGYTF
v_gene: TRBV10-3; abundance: few; j_gene: TRBJ1-1; d_gene: TRBD1; CDR3nt: TGTGCCATCAGTGAGGGGGCAGGGGGGAACACTGAAGCTTTCTTT; CDR3aa: CAISEGAGGNTEAFF
v_gene: TRBV3-1/TRBV3-2; abundance: NA; j_gene: TRBJ1-2; d_gene: NA; CDR3nt: TGTGCCAGCAGCCTCTCCGTCGATAGAGCTAACTATGGCTACACCTTC; CDR3aa: CASSLSVDRANYGYTF
v_gene: TRBV5-1; abundance: NA; j_gene: TRBJ1-5; d_gene: TRBD1; CDR3nt: TGCGCCAGCAGCTGGGGCGGGACAGGCAATCAGCCCCAGCATTTT; CDR3aa: CASSWGGTGNQPQHF
v_gene: TRBV5-6; abundance: NA; j_gene: TRBJ2-5; d_gene: TRBD2; CDR3nt: TGTGCCAGCAGCCCCCGGGGGGGAGGAGAGACCCAGTACTTC; CDR3aa: CASSPRGGGETQYF
v_gene: TRBV5-6; abundance: few; j_gene: TRBJ2-5; d_gene: NA; CDR3nt: TGTGCCAGCAGCTTGGCAGGGCCCGAGACCCAGTACTTC; CDR3aa: CASSLAGPETQYF
v_gene: TRBV7-3; abundance: NA; j_gene: TRBJ2-1; d_gene: TRBD1; CDR3nt: TGTGCCAGCAGCTTAAGGGGACAGGGGGCCGATGAGCAGTTCTTC; CDR3aa: CASSLRGQGADEQFF
v_gene: TRBV27; abundance: NA; j_gene: TRBJ1-6; d_gene: TRBD1; CDR3nt: TGTGCCAGCAGTTCTGCCGGGACAGGGGTATCACCCCTCCACTTT; CDR3aa: CASSSAGTGVSPLHF
v_gene: TRBV5-1; abundance: NA; j_gene: TRBJ1-1; d_gene: NA; CDR3nt: TGCGCCAGCAGCTTGGATGGGGGCTCAAACACTGAAGCTTTCTTT; CDR3aa: CASSLDGGSNTEAFF
v_gene: TRBV9; abundance: NA; j_gene: TRBJ2-2; d_gene: NA; CDR3nt: TGTGCCAGCAGCGTTAAACAGTCTCCCGGGGAGCTGTTTTTT; CDR3aa: CASSVKQSPGELFF
v_gene: TRBV4-2; abundance: NA; j_gene: TRBJ2-1; d_gene: NA; CDR3nt: TGTGCCAGCAGCCAAGATGGGCGTGGTGAGCAGTTCTTC; CDR3aa: CASSQDGRGEQFF
v_gene: TRBV4-3; abundance: NA; j_gene: TRBJ2-1; d_gene: TRBD2; CDR3nt: TGCGCCAGCAGCCAAGTCAGCGGGGGATACGGCTACAATGAGCAGTTCTTC; CDR3aa: CASSQVSGGYGYNEQFF
v_gene: TRBV7-3; abundance: NA; j_gene: TRBJ1-2; d_gene: TRBD1; CDR3nt: TGTGCCAGCAGCTTGGGACAGGGGGTCTATGGCTACACCTTC; CDR3aa: CASSLGQGVYGYTF
v_gene: TRBV4-1; abundance: NA; j_gene: TRBJ2-1; d_gene: NA; CDR3nt: TGCGCCAGCAGCCAAGATAGAAGCCGCCGCTCCTACAATGAGCAGTTCTTC; CDR3aa: CASSQDRSRRSYNEQFF
v_gene: TRBV6-4; abundance: few; j_gene: TRBJ2-2; d_gene: NA; CDR3nt: TGTGCCAGCAGTAAGGAGGAGCGCACCGGGGAGCTGTTTTTT; CDR3aa: CASSKEERTGELFF
v_gene: TRBV11-2; abundance: NA; j_gene: TRBJ1-4; d_gene: NA; CDR3nt: TGTGCCAGCAGCTTAAGCGGGGGGGGTGAAAAACTGTTTTTT; CDR3aa: CASSLSGGGEKLFF
v_gene: TRBV5-1; abundance: NA; j_gene: TRBJ1-5; d_gene: TRBD1; CDR3nt: TGCGCCAGCAGCCCGACAGGGGGCGGTCAGCCCCAGCATTTT; CDR3aa: CASSPTGGGQPQHF
v_gene: TRBV2; abundance: NA; j_gene: TRBJ1-2; d_gene: TRBD1; CDR3nt: TGTGCCAGCAGTGAACATCAGGGGGCGCAAGGCTACACCTTC; CDR3aa: CASSEHQGAQGYTF
v_gene: TRBV27; abundance: NA; j_gene: TRBJ2-5; d_gene: TRBD1; CDR3nt: TGTGCCAGCAGAAGGGACAGGCAAGAGACCCAGTACTTC; CDR3aa: CASRRDRQETQYF
v_gene: TRBV9; abundance: NA; j_gene: TRBJ2-5; d_gene: TRBD2; CDR3nt: TGTGCCAGCAGCGCCGGGGAGGGTGTAGAGACCCAGTACTTC; CDR3aa: CASSAGEGVETQYF
v_gene: TRBV28; abundance: NA; j_gene: TRBJ1-6; d_gene: TRBD1; CDR3nt: TGTGCCACCGCTACGACAGGGGACAATTCACCCCTCCACTTT; CDR3aa: CATATTGDNSPLHF
v_gene: TRBV19; abundance: NA; j_gene: TRBJ2-3; d_gene: TRBD2; CDR3nt: TGTGCCAGTAGTATAGCGGCTAGCGGGGGCCTCACAGATACGCAGTATTTT; CDR3aa: CASSIAASGGLTDTQYF
v_gene: TRBV20-1; abundance: NA; j_gene: TRBJ1-1; d_gene: TRBD1; CDR3nt: TGCAGTGCTAGTACAGGGGCTCCGAACACTGAAGCTTTCTTT; CDR3aa: CSASTGAPNTEAFF
v_gene: TRBV11-2; abundance: NA; j_gene: TRBJ2-1; d_gene: TRBD2; CDR3nt: TGTGCCAGCAGCTTCCTAGCGGGGGCCCGCTCCTACAATGAGCAGTTCTTC; CDR3aa: CASSFLAGARSYNEQFF
v_gene: TRBV7-2; abundance: NA; j_gene: TRBJ1-2; d_gene: NA; CDR3nt: TGTGCCAGCAGCGCCCGGTTGAGTGGCTACACCTTC; CDR3aa: CASSARLSGYTF
v_gene: TRBV19; abundance: NA; j_gene: TRBJ1-2; d_gene: TRBD1; CDR3nt: TGTGCCAGTAGTGCCAGGGACAGGCGGCGCGGCTACACCTTC; CDR3aa: CASSARDRRRGYTF
v_gene: TRBV6-6; abundance: NA; j_gene: TRBJ2-1; d_gene: NA; CDR3nt: TGTGCCAGCAGTTACGGGACTCCAACCTACAATGAGCAGTTCTTC; CDR3aa: CASSYGTPTYNEQFF
v_gene: TRBV19; abundance: NA; j_gene: TRBJ1-1; d_gene: NA; CDR3nt: TGTGCCAGTAGCTCGGTCGGCAGCCGCCTATTGAACACTGAGGGAGCTTTCTTT; CDR3aa: CASSSVGSRLLNTEGAFF
v_gene: TRBV30; abundance: NA; j_gene: TRBJ1-5; d_gene: NA; CDR3nt: TGTGCCTGGAGTACAGGGCTAGGCAATCAGCCCCAGCATTTT; CDR3aa: CAWSTGLGNQPQHF
v_gene: TRBV12-3/TRBV12-4; abundance: NA; j_gene: TRBJ1-2; d_gene: NA; CDR3nt: TGTGCCAGCCGTCTCCTGCGAGATGGCTACACCTTC; CDR3aa: CASRLLRDGYTF
v_gene: TRBV9; abundance: NA; j_gene: TRBJ2-7; d_gene: TRBD2; CDR3nt: TGTGCCAGCAGCGTAGGGCTAGCGGGGGGGTTATACGAGCAGTACTTC; CDR3aa: CASSVGLAGGLYEQYF
v_gene: TRBV5-1; abundance: NA; j_gene: TRBJ2-2; d_gene: NA; CDR3nt: TGCGCCAGCAGCCAAGGGGGTACCGGGGAGCTGTTTTTT; CDR3aa: CASSQGGTGELFF
v_gene: TRBV5-6; abundance: NA; j_gene: TRBJ1-4; d_gene: TRBD1; CDR3nt: TGTGCCAGCAGCTTGTTTCAGGGGGCGGTGGAAAAACTGTTTTTT; CDR3aa: CASSLFQGAVEKLFF
v_gene: TRBV3-1/TRBV3-2; abundance: NA; j_gene: TRBJ2-5; d_gene: NA; CDR3nt: TGTGCCAGCAGCCCACCGGGGCAAGAGACCCAGTACTTC; CDR3aa: CASSPPGQETQYF
v_gene: TRBV6-2/TRBV6-3; abundance: NA; j_gene: TRBJ1-3; d_gene: NA; CDR3nt: TGTGCCAGCAGTTATCTCCAGGGAAACACCATATATTTT; CDR3aa: CASSYLQGNTIYF
v_gene: TRBV18; abundance: NA; j_gene: TRBJ2-7; d_gene: NA; CDR3nt: TGTGCCAGCTCACCAGGCCACGAGCAGTACTTC; CDR3aa: CASSPGHEQYF
v_gene: TRBV15; abundance: NA; j_gene: TRBJ2-3; d_gene: TRBD1; CDR3nt: TGTGCCACCAGCAGTAGACAGGGGGCAGATACGCAGTATTTT; CDR3aa: CATSSRQGADTQYF
v_gene: TRBV18; abundance: NA; j_gene: TRBJ1-1; d_gene: NA; CDR3nt: TGTGCCAGCTCACCAACTGGGAACACTGAAGCTTTCTTT; CDR3aa: CASSPTGNTEAFF
v_gene: TRBV6-5; abundance: NA; j_gene: TRBJ1-2; d_gene: NA; CDR3nt: TGTGCCAGCAGCCCAGGGCTTGAAAACTATGGCTACACCTTC; CDR3aa: CASSPGLENYGYTF
v_gene: TRBV9; abundance: few; j_gene: TRBJ1-6; d_gene: TRBD1; CDR3nt: TGTGCCAGCTCACAGGGGTCCGGGACCCTCCACTTT; CDR3aa: CASSQGSGTLHF
v_gene: TRBV9; abundance: NA; j_gene: TRBJ2-3; d_gene: NA; CDR3nt: TGTGCCAGCAGCGTAGGGACACTGGGGACAGATACGCAGTATTTT; CDR3aa: CASSVGTLGTDTQYF
v_gene: TRBV5-1; abundance: NA; j_gene: TRBJ1-2; d_gene: NA; CDR3nt: TGCGCCAGCAGCTTGGACAGGGCGACTAACTATGGCTACACCTTC; CDR3aa: CASSLDRATNYGYTF
v_gene: TRBV6-5; abundance: once; j_gene: TRBJ2-3; d_gene: NA; CDR3nt: TGTGCCAGCAGTTGGACTCTAGATACGCAGTATTTT; CDR3aa: CASSWTLDTQYF